A single sample is the source of the 13 T cell receptor beta chains below, sequenced in a study of blood T cell repertoires in COVID-19. The repertoire was sequenced with immunoSEQ multiplex PCR; TCRdb's copy has only in-frame clones and lacks some. The profile shows a few hundred thousand clones, about 80% of them singletons. The sequenced sample was PBMCs or T cells enriched from blood (not recorded which). The origin of the receptors is a woman between 40 and 50 years old with acute COVID-19.

The rearrangement uses TRBV2 and TRBJ2-3; 10 positions match TRBD2. V lost 2 bases and J lost 3; bases outside the gene matches: 8. Germline CDR1 and CDR2: SNHLY and FYNNEI. The CDR3 runs 17 residues. The CDR3 reads CASSERGTAGGTDTQYF. The CDR3 bases are TGTGCCAGCAGTGAACGGGGGACAGCGGGAGGGACAGATACGCAGTATTTT.

The chain has TRBV5-1 and TRBJ2-1; TRBD2 aligns across 9 bases. This CDR3 has 14 residues. In germline, CDR1 is SGHRS, CDR2 YFSETQ. V shed 2 bases, J shed 7 bases, and the junction held 4 bases outside the gene matches. CDR3 sequence (DNA): TGCGCCAGCAGCTTCAGCGGGAGGCCGAATGAGCAGTTCTTC. This gives the protein CASSFSGRPNEQFF.

The V call is TRBV5-1, the J call TRBJ2-7, with 12 bases matching TRBD2. J was trimmed by 7 bases and V by 1 base; bases with no gene match: 12. Germline V CDR1 and CDR2: SGHRS, YFSETQ. There are 17 residues in the CDR3. CDR3 protein: CASSLTGLAGGTGEQYF. CDR3 DNA sequence: TGCGCCAGCAGCTTGACGGGACTAGCGGGCGGGACTGGGGAGCAGTACTTC.

This clone was seen only once. The rearrangement links TRBV14 to TRBJ2-5; 12 bases map to TRBD2. The length of the CDR3 is 16 residues. J was trimmed by 6 bases and V by 4 bases; bases with no gene match: 9. CDR1 and CDR2 from the germline V gene are SGHDN and FVKESK. The CDR3 spells CASSPTALAGGKTQYF. CDR3 bases: TGTGCCAGCAGCCCGACTGCACTAGCGGGAGGAAAGACCCAGTACTTC.

The rearrangement uses TRBV7-9 and TRBJ2-1, with 10 bases lining up with TRBD1. Germline-derived CDR1 and CDR2 are SEHNR and FQNEAQ (reference sequence). The CDR3 loop spans 16 amino acids. J was trimmed by 2 bases and V by 5 bases; bases with no gene match: 6. In DNA, the CDR3 is TGTGCCAGCAGCCCCTGGGACAGGGGTCCCTACAATGAGCAGTTCTTC. It encodes CASSPWDRGPYNEQFF.

The chain carries TRBV6-5 and TRBJ1-4, with D uncertain. Trimming shortened V by 5 bases and J by 2 bases, and 9 bases separated the two germline ends. Germline CDR1 is MNHEY and CDR2 is SVGAGI. This CDR3 region has 14 residues. CDR3 residues: CASSRQDTNEKLFF. CDR3 nucleotide sequence: TGTGCCAGCAGTAGGCAGGATACTAATGAAAAACTGTTTTTT.

CDR3 in amino acids: CASSYSARQVNTEAFF. The DNA of the CDR3 is TGTGCCAGCAGTTACTCGGCTAGACAGGTTAACACTGAAGCTTTCTTT. This chain links TRBV6-5 with TRBJ1-1; D might be TRBD1 (6 bases). The V gene's germline CDR1 is MNHEY and CDR2 SVGAGI. The V end was cut by 0 bases, the J end by 2 bases, with 13 bases between. This CDR3 has 16 residues.

The chain recombines TRBV9 with TRBJ1-2; TRBD1 matches 9 bases. Germline V gene data show CDR1 as SGDLS and CDR2 as YYNGEE. This CDR3 has 18 amino acids. V trimming: 3 bases; J trimming: 2 bases; junction bases outside the gene matches: 14. CDR3 bases: TGTGCCAGCAGCGGACATTGGACAGGGGAGCCCAAAAACTATGGCTACACCTTC. Translated, it gives CASSGHWTGEPKNYGYTF.

This clone was seen a single time. The chain is built from TRBV10-3 and TRBJ1-5, with D unclear. Germline lookup yields CDR1 ENHRY and CDR2 SYGVKD. CDR3 size: 15 residues. V gave up 0 bases and J gave up 0 bases, with 6 bases separating them. The DNA of the CDR3 is TGTGCCATCAGTGAGTCGGGCAATAGCAATCAGCCCCAGCATTTT. This gives the protein CAISESGNSNQPQHF.

The chain links TRBV5-1 to TRBJ2-7; TRBD1 agrees at 7 bases. The CDR3 runs 15 residues. Germline values: CDR1 SGHRS, CDR2 YFSETQ. The trim removed 4 bases at V and 3 bases at J, leaving 10 bases unmatched. The CDR3 region is CASSARQGSNYEQYF. The CDR3 DNA reads TGCGCCAGCAGCGCCAGACAGGGTTCAAACTACGAGCAGTACTTC.

This chain joins TRBV7-2 and TRBJ1-2; D unclear. V was pared by 3 bases and J by 2 bases, with 4 bases between. This CDR3 contains 12 residues. Germline V lookup: CDR1 SGHTA, CDR2 FQGNSA. The DNA for the CDR3 is TGTGCCAGCAGCTTTCGGAACTATGGCTACACCTTC. This gives the protein CASSFRNYGYTF.

The V call is TRBV30, the J call TRBJ2-4; D might be TRBD1 (6 bases). This CDR3 has 15 residues. Looked up from germline, CDR1 is GTSNPN and CDR2 is SVGIG (reference sequence). V was cut by 2 bases and J by 0 bases, with 11 bases left in between. Here the CDR3 reads CAWSYTGIAKNIQYF. As DNA, the CDR3 is TGTGCCTGGAGTTACACAGGGATAGCCAAAAACATTCAGTACTTC.

The rearrangement links TRBV4-2 to TRBJ2-3; 12 bases align to TRBD1. The CDR3 is 16 residues long. Germline V lookup: CDR1 LGHNA, CDR2 YNFKEQ. V trimming: 4 bases; J trimming: 3 bases; junction bases outside the gene matches: 5. The CDR3 is CASSPRDRGLTDTQYF. DNA for the CDR3: TGTGCCAGCAGCCCCAGGGACAGGGGGCTTACAGATACGCAGTATTTT.